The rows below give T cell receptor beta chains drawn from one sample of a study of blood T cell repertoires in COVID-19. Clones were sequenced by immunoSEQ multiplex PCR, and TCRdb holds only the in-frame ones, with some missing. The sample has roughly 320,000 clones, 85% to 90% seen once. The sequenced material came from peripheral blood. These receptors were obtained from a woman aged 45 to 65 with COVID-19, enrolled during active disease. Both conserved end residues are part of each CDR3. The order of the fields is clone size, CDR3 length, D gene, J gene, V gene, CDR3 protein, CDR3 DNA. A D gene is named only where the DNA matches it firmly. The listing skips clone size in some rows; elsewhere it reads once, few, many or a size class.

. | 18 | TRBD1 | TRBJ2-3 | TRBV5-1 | CASSWSQGMLGVADTQYF | TGCGCCAGCAGCTGGTCACAGGGGATGTTAGGGGTGGCAGATACGCAGTATTTT
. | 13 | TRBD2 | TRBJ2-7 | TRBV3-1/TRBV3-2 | CASSRREDYEQYF | TGTGCCAGCAGCAGGCGGGAGGACTACGAGCAGTACTTC
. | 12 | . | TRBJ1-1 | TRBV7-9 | CASSARQLEAFF | TGTGCCAGCAGCGCGCGACAGCTTGAAGCTTTCTTT
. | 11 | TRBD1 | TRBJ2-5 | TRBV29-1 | CSVEEDRPRYF | TGCAGCGTTGAAGAGGACAGGCCCAGGTACTTC
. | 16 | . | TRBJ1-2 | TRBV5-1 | CASSLSSGGVSYGYTF | TGCGCCAGCAGCTTGTCGTCCGGCGGAGTATCCTATGGCTACACCTTC
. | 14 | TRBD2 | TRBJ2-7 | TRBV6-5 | CASSYNREGGEQYF | TGTGCCAGCAGTTACAACCGGGAGGGCGGGGAGCAGTACTTC
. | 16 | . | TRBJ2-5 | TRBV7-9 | CASSEIPSGIVETQYF | TGTGCCAGCAGCGAAATTCCTTCGGGTATTGTGGAGACCCAGTACTTC
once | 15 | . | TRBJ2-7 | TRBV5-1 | CASSLVPGTNYEQYF | TGCGCCAGCAGCTTGGTACCAGGGACAAACTACGAGCAGTACTTC
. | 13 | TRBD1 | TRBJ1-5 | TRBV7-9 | CASGQGNNQPQHF | TGTGCCAGCGGACAGGGGAATAATCAGCCCCAGCATTTT
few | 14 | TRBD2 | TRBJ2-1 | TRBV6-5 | CATTGTSADDEQFF | TGTGCCACCACCGGGACTAGCGCCGACGATGAGCAGTTCTTC
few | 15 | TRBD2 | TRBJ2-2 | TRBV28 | CASQGLAGGIGELFF | TGTGCCAGCCAGGGACTAGCGGGAGGTATCGGGGAGCTGTTTTTT
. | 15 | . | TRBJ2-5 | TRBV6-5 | CASSYSTRAWETQYF | TGTGCCAGCAGTTACTCGACGAGGGCTTGGGAGACCCAGTACTTC
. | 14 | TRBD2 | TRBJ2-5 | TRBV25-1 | CASSRGLAEETQYF | TGTGCCAGCAGTCGGGGACTAGCGGAAGAGACCCAGTACTTC
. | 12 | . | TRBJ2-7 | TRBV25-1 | CASSDYFYEQYF | TGTGCCAGCAGTGATTACTTCTACGAGCAGTACTTC
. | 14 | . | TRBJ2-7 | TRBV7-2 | CASGGAARMREQYF | TGTGCCAGCGGGGGGGCGGCCCGGATGAGGGAGCAGTACTTC
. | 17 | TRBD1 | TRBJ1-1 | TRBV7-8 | CASSLGTGFWRNTEAFF | TGTGCCAGCAGCTTAGGGACAGGGTTTTGGAGGAACACTGAAGCTTTCTTT
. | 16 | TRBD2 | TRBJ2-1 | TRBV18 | CASSLWREGSYNEQFF | TGTGCCAGCTCACTTTGGCGGGAGGGATCCTACAATGAGCAGTTCTTC
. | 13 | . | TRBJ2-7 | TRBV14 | CASSQATPYEQYF | TGTGCCAGCAGCCAAGCTACCCCCTACGAGCAGTACTTC
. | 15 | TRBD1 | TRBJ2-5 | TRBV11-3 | CASSHRQGARETQYF | TGTGCCAGCAGCCACCGACAGGGGGCGCGAGAGACCCAGTACTTC